This entry concerns a single T cell receptor (beta chain). Its target is not known. This entry comes from a study of CXCR3-negative and CXCR3-positive naive CD8 T cells. General study results and limits: Both naive subsets had comparably high diversity; memory CD8+ cells much lower.

5' RACE with UMI labels generated the TRB cDNA libraries. Following a re-call of the 5' RACE reads, TCRdb has one entry per CDR3 protein and lacks DNA. Its table lists about 56,000 distinct CDR3 sequences. Germline assignment: CDR1 MNHEY and CDR2 SVGEGT. This CDR3 region has 17 residues. V is TRBV6-2 or TRBV6-3 and J is TRBJ2-1; with no DNA, the TCRdb D assignment of TRBD2 cannot be verified. The receptor's source is a human donor in good health. Some clones in this sample may be carry-over from other donors' samples. Sample: memory CD8+ T cells from blood. The chain's CDR3 is CASSDGLAGVILDEQFF.